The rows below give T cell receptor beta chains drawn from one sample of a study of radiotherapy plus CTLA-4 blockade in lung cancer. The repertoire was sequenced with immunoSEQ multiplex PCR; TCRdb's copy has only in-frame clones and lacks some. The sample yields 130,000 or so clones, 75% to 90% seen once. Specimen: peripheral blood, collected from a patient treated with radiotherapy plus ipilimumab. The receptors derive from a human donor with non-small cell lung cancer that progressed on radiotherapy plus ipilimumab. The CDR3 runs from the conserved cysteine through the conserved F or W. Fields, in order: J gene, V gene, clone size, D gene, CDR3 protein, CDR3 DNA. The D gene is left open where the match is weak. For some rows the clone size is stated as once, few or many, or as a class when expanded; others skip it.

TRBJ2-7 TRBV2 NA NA CASSAGLVHEQYF TGTGCCAGCAGTGCCGGCCTTGTTCACGAGCAGTACTTC
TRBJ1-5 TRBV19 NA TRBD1 CASSLTGDSNQPQHF TGTGCCAGTAGCCTGACAGGGGACAGCAATCAGCCCCAGCATTTT
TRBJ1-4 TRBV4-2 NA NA CASSQGVGPTNEKLFF TGTGCCAGCAGCCAAGGGGTGGGACCCACTAATGAAAAACTGTTTTTT
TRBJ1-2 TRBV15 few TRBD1 CATSPGGEHYGYTF TGTGCCACCAGCCCAGGGGGGGAGCACTATGGCTACACCTTC
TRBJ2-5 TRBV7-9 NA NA CASSLVGVGTQYF TGTGCCAGCAGCTTAGTAGGGGTTGGGACCCAGTACTTC
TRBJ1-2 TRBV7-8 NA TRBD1 CASSSTGKNYGYTF TGTGCCAGCAGCTCGACAGGGAAAAACTATGGCTACACCTTC
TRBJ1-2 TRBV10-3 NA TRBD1 CATGGTGRRGGYTF TGTGCCACAGGAGGGACAGGGCGAAGGGGTGGCTACACCTTC
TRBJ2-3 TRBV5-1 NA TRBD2 CASSLVLAGTDTQYF TGCGCCAGCAGCTTGGTCCTAGCGGGAACAGATACGCAGTATTTT
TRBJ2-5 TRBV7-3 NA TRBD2 CASSLSGGMETQYF TGTGCCAGCAGCTTAAGCGGGGGGATGGAGACCCAGTACTTC
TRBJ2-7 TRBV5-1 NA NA CASSLMGFSYEQYF TGCGCCAGCAGCTTGATGGGGTTCTCCTACGAGCAGTACTTC
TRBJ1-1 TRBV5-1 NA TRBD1 CASSSGGQGNTEAFF TGCGCCAGCAGCTCCGGAGGACAGGGGAACACTGAAGCTTTCTTT
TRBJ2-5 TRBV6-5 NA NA CASSSFAGSRETQYF TGTGCCAGCAGTTCGTTCGCAGGGTCACGGGAGACCCAGTACTTC
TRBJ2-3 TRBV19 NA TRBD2 CASSGLAISPDTQYF TGTGCCAGTAGTGGACTAGCCATTTCCCCAGATACGCAGTATTTT
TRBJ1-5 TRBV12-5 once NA CASGPTMGGMSQPQHF TGTGCTAGTGGCCCAACCATGGGGGGGATGAGTCAGCCCCAGCATTTT
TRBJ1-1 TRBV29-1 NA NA CSVARGDTEAFF TGCAGCGTTGCTCGGGGGGACACTGAAGCTTTCTTT
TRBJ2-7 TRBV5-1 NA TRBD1 CASSRGQFFDEQYF TGCGCCAGCAGCCGGGGACAGTTTTTCGACGAGCAGTACTTC
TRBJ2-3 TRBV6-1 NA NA CASSDWARVTDTQYF TGTGCCAGCAGTGATTGGGCTCGGGTCACAGATACGCAGTATTTT
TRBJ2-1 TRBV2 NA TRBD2 CASTGSGRDNNEQFF TGTGCCAGCACCGGAAGCGGGAGGGATAACAATGAGCAGTTCTTC
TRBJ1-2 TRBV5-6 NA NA CASSAGPRVTLYGYTF TGTGCCAGCAGCGCCGGACCTAGGGTTACCCTCTATGGCTACACCTTC
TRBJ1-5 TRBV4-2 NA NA CASSQALEGQPQHF TGTGCCAGCAGCCAAGCACTAGAGGGTCAGCCCCAGCATTTT
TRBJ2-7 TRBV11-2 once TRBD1 CASRGDSSYEQYF TGTGCCAGCAGGGGGGACAGCTCCTACGAGCAGTACTTC
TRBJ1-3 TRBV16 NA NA CASSQFEGGSGNTIYF TGTGCCAGCAGCCAATTTGAAGGGGGCTCTGGAAACACCATATATTTT
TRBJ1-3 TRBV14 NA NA CASSPAGVSGNTIYF TGTGCCAGCAGTCCCGCCGGAGTCTCTGGAAACACCATATATTTT
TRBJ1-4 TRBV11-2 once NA CASSPTGTHNEKLFF TGTGCCAGCAGCCCCACTGGGACACATAATGAAAAACTGTTTTTT
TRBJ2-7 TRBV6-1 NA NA CASARARTYEQYF TGTGCCAGCGCCAGGGCCAGAACCTACGAGCAGTACTTC
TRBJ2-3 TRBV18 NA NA CASSRSGATDTQYF TGTGCCAGCTCACGTTCGGGAGCCACAGATACGCAGTATTTT
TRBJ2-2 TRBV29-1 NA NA CSVERGSLTGELFF TGCAGCGTTGAAAGGGGTAGTCTCACCGGGGAGCTGTTTTTT
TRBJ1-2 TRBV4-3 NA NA CASSSQVGGTYGYTF TGCGCCAGCAGCTCCCAGGTGGGCGGAACTTATGGCTACACCTTC
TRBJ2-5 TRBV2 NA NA CASKSYGEETQYF TGTGCCAGCAAAAGCTACGGAGAAGAGACCCAGTACTTC
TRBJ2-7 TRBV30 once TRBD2 CAWSAGSGSHEQYF TGTGCCTGGAGTGCCGGTAGCGGGAGCCACGAGCAGTACTTC
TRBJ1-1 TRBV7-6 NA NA CASSLDKNTEAFF TGTGCCAGCAGCTTAGACAAGAACACTGAAGCTTTCTTT